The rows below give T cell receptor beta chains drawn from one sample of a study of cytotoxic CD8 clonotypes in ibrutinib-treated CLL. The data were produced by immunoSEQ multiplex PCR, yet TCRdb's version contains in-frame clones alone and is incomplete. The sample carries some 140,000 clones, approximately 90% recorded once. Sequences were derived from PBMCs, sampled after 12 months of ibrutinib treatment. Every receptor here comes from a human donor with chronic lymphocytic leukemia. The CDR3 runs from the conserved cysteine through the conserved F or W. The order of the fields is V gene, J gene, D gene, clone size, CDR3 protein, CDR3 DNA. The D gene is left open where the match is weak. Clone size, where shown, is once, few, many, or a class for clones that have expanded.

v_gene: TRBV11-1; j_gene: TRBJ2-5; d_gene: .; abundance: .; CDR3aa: CATQGGGDQETQYF; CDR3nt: TGTGCCACCCAAGGGGGTGGCGACCAAGAGACCCAGTACTTC
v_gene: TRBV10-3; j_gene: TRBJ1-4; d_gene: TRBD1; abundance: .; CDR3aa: CAISAKTGAAEKLFF; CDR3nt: TGTGCCATCAGTGCTAAGACAGGGGCGGCTGAAAAACTGTTTTTT
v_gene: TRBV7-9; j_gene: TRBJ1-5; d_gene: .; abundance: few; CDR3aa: CASSLEDQPQHF; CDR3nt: TGTGCCAGCAGCTTGGAGGATCAGCCCCAGCATTTT
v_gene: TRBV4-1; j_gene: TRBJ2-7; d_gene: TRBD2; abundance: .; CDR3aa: CASSQDQRGYYEQYF; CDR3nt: TGCGCCAGCAGCCAAGATCAGCGGGGGTACTACGAGCAGTACTTC
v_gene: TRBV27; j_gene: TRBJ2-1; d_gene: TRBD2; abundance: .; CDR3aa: CASKFVRASGTVYNEQFF; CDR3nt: TGTGCCAGCAAGTTCGTTCGGGCTAGCGGGACGGTCTACAATGAGCAGTTCTTC
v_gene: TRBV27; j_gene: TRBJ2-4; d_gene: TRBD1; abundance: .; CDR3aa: CASGGTGKNIQYF; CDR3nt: TGTGCCAGCGGCGGGACAGGGAAAAACATTCAGTACTTC
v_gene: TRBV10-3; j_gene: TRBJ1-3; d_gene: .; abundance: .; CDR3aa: CAISPSLGTGNTIYF; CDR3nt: TGTGCCATCAGCCCTTCTTTGGGAACTGGAAACACCATATATTTT
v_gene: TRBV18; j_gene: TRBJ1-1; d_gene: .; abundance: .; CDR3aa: CASSPAGTTNTEAFF; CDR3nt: TGTGCCAGCTCACCAGCTGGGACAACTAACACTGAAGCTTTCTTT
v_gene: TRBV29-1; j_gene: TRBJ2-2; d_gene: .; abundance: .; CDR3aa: CSVENRRNTGELFF; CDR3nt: TGCAGCGTTGAAAATCGCAGAAACACCGGGGAGCTGTTTTTT
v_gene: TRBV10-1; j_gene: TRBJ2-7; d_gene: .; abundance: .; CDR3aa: CASSEGARPYEQYF; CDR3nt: TGCGCCAGCAGTGAGGGGGCCCGACCCTACGAGCAGTACTTC
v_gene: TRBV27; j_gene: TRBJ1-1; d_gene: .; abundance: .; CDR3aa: CASRKGLLNTEAFF; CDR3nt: TGTGCCAGCAGGAAAGGACTCTTGAACACTGAAGCTTTCTTT
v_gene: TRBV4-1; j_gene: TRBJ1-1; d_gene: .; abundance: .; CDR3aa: CASSQAETEAFF; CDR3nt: TGCGCCAGCAGCCAAGCAGAGACTGAAGCTTTCTTT
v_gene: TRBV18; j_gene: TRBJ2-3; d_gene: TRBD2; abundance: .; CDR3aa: CASSPGGVGTDTQYF; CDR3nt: TGTGCCAGCTCACCGGGAGGGGTTGGGACAGATACGCAGTATTTT
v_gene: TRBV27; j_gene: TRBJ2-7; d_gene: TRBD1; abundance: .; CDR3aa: CASSPYGGGTGDFYEQYF; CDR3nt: TGTGCCAGCAGTCCATATGGCGGGGGGACAGGGGATTTCTACGAGCAGTACTTC
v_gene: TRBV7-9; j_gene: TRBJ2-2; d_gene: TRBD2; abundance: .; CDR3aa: CASSLAGGSGELFF; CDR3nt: TGTGCCAGCAGCCTAGCGGGAGGCAGCGGGGAGCTGTTTTTT
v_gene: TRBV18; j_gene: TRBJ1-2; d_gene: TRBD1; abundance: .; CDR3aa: CASSPQRQGSGANYGYTF; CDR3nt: TGTGCCAGCTCACCACAGAGACAGGGTAGCGGGGCTAACTATGGCTACACCTTC
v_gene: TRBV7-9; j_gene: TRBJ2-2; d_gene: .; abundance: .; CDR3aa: CASSLAAGSAGELFF; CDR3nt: TGTGCCAGCAGCTTAGCGGCCGGTTCGGCCGGGGAGCTGTTTTTT
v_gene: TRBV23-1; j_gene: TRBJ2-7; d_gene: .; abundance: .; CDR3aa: CASLGAHEQYF; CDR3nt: TGCGCCAGCCTGGGGGCCCACGAGCAGTACTTC
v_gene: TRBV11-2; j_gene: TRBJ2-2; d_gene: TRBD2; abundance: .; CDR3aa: CASSFGGTGELFF; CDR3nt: TGTGCCAGCAGCTTCGGGGGGACCGGGGAGCTGTTTTTT
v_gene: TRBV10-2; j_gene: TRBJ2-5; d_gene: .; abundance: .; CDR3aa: CASRVPGKETQYF; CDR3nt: TGCGCCAGCAGGGTCCCGGGAAAAGAGACCCAGTACTTC
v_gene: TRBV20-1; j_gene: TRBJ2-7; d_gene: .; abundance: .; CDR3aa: CSARDLGEQYF; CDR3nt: TGCAGTGCTAGGGATTTGGGCGAGCAGTACTTC
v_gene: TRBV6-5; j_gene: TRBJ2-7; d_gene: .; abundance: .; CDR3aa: CASSYSGRGYEQYF; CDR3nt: TGTGCCAGCAGTTACTCGGGCAGGGGCTACGAGCAGTACTTC
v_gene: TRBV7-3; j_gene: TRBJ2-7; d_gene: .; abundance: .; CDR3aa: CASSPDSSYEQYF; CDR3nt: TGTGCCAGCAGCCCGGACAGCTCCTACGAGCAGTACTTC
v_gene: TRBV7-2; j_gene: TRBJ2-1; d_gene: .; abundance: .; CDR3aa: CASSLDGRGRLNEQFF; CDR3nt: TGTGCCAGCAGCTTAGACGGGCGAGGTCGGTTGAATGAGCAGTTCTTC
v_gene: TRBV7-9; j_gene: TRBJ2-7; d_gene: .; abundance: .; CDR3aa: CASSRRQEPEQYF; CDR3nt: TGTGCCAGCAGCCGGCGACAGGAACCGGAGCAGTACTTC
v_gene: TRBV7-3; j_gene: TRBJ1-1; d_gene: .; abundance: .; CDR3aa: CASSSLGGNTEAFF; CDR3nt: TGTGCCAGCAGCTCACTGGGAGGAAACACTGAAGCTTTCTTT
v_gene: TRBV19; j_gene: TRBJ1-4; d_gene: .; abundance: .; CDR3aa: CASTGTPGHEKLFF; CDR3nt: TGTGCCAGTACGGGGACACCGGGGCATGAAAAACTGTTTTTT
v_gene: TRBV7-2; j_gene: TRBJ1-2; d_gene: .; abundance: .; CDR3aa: CASSLDPLATSRRGYTF; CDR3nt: TGTGCCAGCAGCTTAGATCCTCTGGCCACGAGCCGAAGGGGCTACACCTTC
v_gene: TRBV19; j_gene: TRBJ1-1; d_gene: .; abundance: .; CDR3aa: CASSKTGGWMNTEAFF; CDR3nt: TGTGCCAGTAGTAAAACTGGCGGTTGGATGAACACTGAAGCTTTCTTT
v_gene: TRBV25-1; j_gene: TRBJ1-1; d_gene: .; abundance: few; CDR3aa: CASSPWNTEAFF; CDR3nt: TGTGCCAGCAGTCCTTGGAACACTGAAGCTTTCTTT
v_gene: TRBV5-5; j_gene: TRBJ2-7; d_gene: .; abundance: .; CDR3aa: CASSLEGSSYEQYF; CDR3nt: TGTGCCAGCAGCTTGGAGGGGTCCTCCTACGAGCAGTACTTC
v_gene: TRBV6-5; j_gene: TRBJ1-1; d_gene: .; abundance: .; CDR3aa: CASSYSRGFGTEAFF; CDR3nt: TGTGCCAGCAGTTACTCGAGAGGGTTTGGCACTGAAGCTTTCTTT
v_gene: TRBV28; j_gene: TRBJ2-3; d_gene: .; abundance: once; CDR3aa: CASSSDTQYF; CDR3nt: TGTGCCAGCAGTAGTGATACGCAGTATTTT
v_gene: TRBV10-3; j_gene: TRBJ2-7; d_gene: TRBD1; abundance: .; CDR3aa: CATRDRGPYEQYF; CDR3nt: TGTGCCACCAGGGACAGGGGCCCCTACGAGCAGTACTTC
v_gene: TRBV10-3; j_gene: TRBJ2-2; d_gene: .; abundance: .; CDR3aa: CAISDRGGGANTGELFF; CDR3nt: TGTGCCATCAGTGATAGGGGCGGGGGCGCGAACACCGGGGAGCTGTTTTTT
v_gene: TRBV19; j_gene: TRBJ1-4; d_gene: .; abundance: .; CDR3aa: CASSRTAQLFF; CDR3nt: TGTGCCAGTAGTAGGACGGCCCAACTGTTTTTT
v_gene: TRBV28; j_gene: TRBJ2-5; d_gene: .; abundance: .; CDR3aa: CASSLGSYQETQYF; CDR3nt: TGTGCCAGCAGTCTCGGGAGCTACCAAGAGACCCAGTACTTC
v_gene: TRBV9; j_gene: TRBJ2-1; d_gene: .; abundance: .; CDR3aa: CASSAYSGLHNEQFF; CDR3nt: TGTGCCAGCAGCGCCTATTCGGGACTCCACAATGAGCAGTTCTTC